This TCR beta chain came from a study of CD8 T cells in Susac syndrome. About the study: The Susac syndrome patients were therapy-naive, on corticosteroids, or on intravenous immunoglobulin alone at blood draw.

This clonotype was counted a few times. Antigen specificity is unknown. Study-wide results and caveats: It was acknowledged in the study that its TCR sequencing and HLA analysis involved a relatively small number of individuals.

In blood CD8+ and CD4+ T cells, TCR beta underwent sequencing. Random hexamers were used to reverse transcribe 0.5 to 1 ug of RNA. Via MiXCR, TCRdb re-called the immunoSEQ multiplex PCR reads, giving one row per CDR3 protein. The sample includes 130,000 to 150,000 distinct CDR3 sequences, approximately 96% seen only once; the top ten take over 0.065%. The CDR3 totals 16 residues. Trimming cost V 5 bases and J 0 bases; bases outside gene matches: 6. CDR1 is SGHTA and CDR2 is FQGTGA in the germline V gene. This clonotype originated in a human donor with Susac syndrome. Specimen: CD4+ T cells from PBMCs. This chain connects TRBV7-3 to TRBJ2-3; 9 bases fit TRBD2. The DNA for the CDR3 is TGTGCCAGCAGCCCTATAGCGGGGGCAAGCACAGATACGCAGTATTTT. Translating gives CASSPIAGASTDTQYF.